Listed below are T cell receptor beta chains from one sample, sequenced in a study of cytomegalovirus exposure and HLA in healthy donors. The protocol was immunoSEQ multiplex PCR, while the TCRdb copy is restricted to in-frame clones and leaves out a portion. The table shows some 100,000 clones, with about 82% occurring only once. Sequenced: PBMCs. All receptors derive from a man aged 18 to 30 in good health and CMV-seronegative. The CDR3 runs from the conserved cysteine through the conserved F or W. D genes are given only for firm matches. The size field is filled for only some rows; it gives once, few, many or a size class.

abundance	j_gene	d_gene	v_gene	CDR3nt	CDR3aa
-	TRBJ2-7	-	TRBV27	TGTGCCAGCAGTTTAACAGGTTCCTACGAGCAGTACTTC	CASSLTGSYEQYF
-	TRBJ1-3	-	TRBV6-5	TGTGCCAGCAGTTACGGCAGCTCTGGAAACACCATATATTTT	CASSYGSSGNTIYF
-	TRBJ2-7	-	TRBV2	TGTGCCAGCAACGTCGACAGAACCTACGAGCAGTACTTC	CASNVDRTYEQYF
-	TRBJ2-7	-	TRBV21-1	TGTGCCAGCAGCAAAGACGTGGCGACAGGGCCCTCCTACGAGCAGTACTTC	CASSKDVATGPSYEQYF
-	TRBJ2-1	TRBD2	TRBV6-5	TGTGCCAGCAGTTATTCCCGGACTAGCGGGGAGCAGTTCTTC	CASSYSRTSGEQFF
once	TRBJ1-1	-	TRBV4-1	TGCGCCAGCAGCAACTCGGACAGGAACACTGAAGCTTTCTTT	CASSNSDRNTEAFF
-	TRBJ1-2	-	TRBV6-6	TGTGCCAGCAGTTACGCGGCAGGGGTGGATGGCTACACCTTC	CASSYAAGVDGYTF
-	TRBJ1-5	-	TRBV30	TGTGCCTGGAGTGTTTCCGACAGAGCCGATCAGCCCCAGCATTTT	CAWSVSDRADQPQHF
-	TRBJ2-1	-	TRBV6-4	TGTGCCAGCAGGCGGCTAGGGGGAACCGATGAGCAGTTCTTC	CASRRLGGTDEQFF
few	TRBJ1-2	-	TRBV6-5	TGTGCCAGCAGTTACATGGGCCCTAACTATGGCTACACCTTC	CASSYMGPNYGYTF
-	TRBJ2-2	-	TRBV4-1	TGCGCCAGCAGCCAAGAGCTAGTGAACACCGGGGAGCTGTTTTTT	CASSQELVNTGELFF
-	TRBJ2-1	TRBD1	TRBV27	TGTGCCAGCACCCCTCGGGGGACAGGGTCCTACAATGAGCAGTTCTTC	CASTPRGTGSYNEQFF
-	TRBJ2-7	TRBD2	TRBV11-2	TGTGCCAGCAGCTTATACGGGGGGGCTGGCGACGAGCAGTACTTC	CASSLYGGAGDEQYF
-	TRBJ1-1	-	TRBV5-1	TGCGCCAGCAGCGCGAACAGCGGAATGAACACTGAAGCTTTCTTT	CASSANSGMNTEAFF
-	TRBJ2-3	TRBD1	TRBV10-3	TGTGCCATCACCCCGGACAGGGAAGATACGCAGTATTTT	CAITPDREDTQYF
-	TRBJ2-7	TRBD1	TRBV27	TGTGCCAGCGGCTATACAGGGGTAAGCTCCTACGAGCAGTACTTC	CASGYTGVSSYEQYF
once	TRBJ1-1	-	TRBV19	TGTGCCAGTAGTATAGGAGTCCGGGGGGGGAACACTGAAGCTTTCTTT	CASSIGVRGGNTEAFF
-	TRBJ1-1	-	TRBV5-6	TGTGCCAGCAGCGGGACTAACCAGGACACTGAAGCTTTCTTT	CASSGTNQDTEAFF
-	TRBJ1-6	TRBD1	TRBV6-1	TGTGCCAGCACCCCGACAGGGGGTTACAATTCACCCCTCCACTTT	CASTPTGGYNSPLHF
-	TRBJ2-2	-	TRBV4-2	TGTGCCAGCAGCCAAGACAATAGCGGTAACACCGGGGAGCTGTTTTTT	CASSQDNSGNTGELFF
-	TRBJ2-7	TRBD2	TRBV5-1	TGCGCCAGCAGCTTGGCCGGGCTAGCGGGCTACGAGCAGTACTTC	CASSLAGLAGYEQYF
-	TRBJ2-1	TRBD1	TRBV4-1	TGCGCCAGCAGCCAAGATCCCCGGACAGGGGTATACAATGAGCAGTTCTTC	CASSQDPRTGVYNEQFF
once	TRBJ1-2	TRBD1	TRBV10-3	TGTGCCATCAGGTCCAAGACAGGGGCGGAGGAAAATGGCTACACCTTC	CAIRSKTGAEENGYTF
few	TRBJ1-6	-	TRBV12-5	TGTGCTAGTGGTGGGGAACAGGGAAAAAATTCACCCCTCCACTTT	CASGGEQGKNSPLHF
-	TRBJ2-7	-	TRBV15	TGTGCCACCAGCAGAGCCCGGGGCTCCTACGAGCAGTACTTC	CATSRARGSYEQYF
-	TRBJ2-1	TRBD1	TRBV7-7	TGTGCCAGCAGCCTAGGCCACAGGGGCTCCTACAATGAGCAGTTCTTC	CASSLGHRGSYNEQFF
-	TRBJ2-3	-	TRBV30	TGTGCCTGGAGTGTACGGGTCAGGGGGGCGGATACGCAGTATTTT	CAWSVRVRGADTQYF
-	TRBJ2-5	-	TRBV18	TGTGCCAGCTCACCCCAGGACCAAGAGACCCAGTACTTC	CASSPQDQETQYF
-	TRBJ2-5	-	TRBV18	TGTGCCAGCTCACCATTGGGGGGAGAGACCCAGTACTTC	CASSPLGGETQYF
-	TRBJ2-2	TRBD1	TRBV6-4	TGTGCCAGCAGAGGGGACAGATCCACCGGGGAGCTGTTTTTT	CASRGDRSTGELFF
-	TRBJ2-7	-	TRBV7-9	TGTGCCAGCAGCTTAAGTCAGGGCTTAGAGTACGAGCAGTACTTC	CASSLSQGLEYEQYF
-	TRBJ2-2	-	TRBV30	TGTGCCTCGCTGCGACAGGGAATGACTAGCGTATGGGACACCGGGGAGCTGTTTTTT	CASLRQGMTSVWDTGELFF
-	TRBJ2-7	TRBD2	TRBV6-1	TGTGCCAGCGGCTTAGCGGGGGGATCCTACGAGCAGTACTTC	CASGLAGGSYEQYF
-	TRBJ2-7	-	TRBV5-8	TGTGCCAGCAGCTTGGGGCTAGCAACCCTAGGCGAGCAGTACTTC	CASSLGLATLGEQYF
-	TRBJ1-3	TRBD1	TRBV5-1	TGCGCCAGCAGCTCTCAGGGGGCTGGAAACACCATATATTTT	CASSSQGAGNTIYF
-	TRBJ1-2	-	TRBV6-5	TGTGCCAGCAGTTACTCCGAGGACTATGGCTACACCTTC	CASSYSEDYGYTF
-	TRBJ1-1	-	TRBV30	TGTGCCTGGAGTGGACGCGGGGGGACTGAAGCTTTCTTT	CAWSGRGGTEAFF
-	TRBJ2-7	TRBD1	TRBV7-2	TGTGCCAGCAGCTCTGGACAGGGCCAACCCTACGAGCAGTACTTC	CASSSGQGQPYEQYF
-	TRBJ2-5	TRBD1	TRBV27	TGTGCCAGCAGACAGGGACAGGGCGGGACGGAGACCCAGTACTTC	CASRQGQGGTETQYF
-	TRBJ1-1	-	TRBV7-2	TGTGCCAGCAGCCTACAGGTTAACACTGAAGCTTTCTTT	CASSLQVNTEAFF
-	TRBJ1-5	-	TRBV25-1	TGTGCCAGCAGTATGGGGGCGTGGCCCCAGCATTTT	CASSMGAWPQHF
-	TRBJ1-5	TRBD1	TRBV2	TGTGCCAGCAGTGGGACAGGGGGCAATCAGCCCCAGCATTTT	CASSGTGGNQPQHF
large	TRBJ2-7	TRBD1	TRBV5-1	TGCGCCAGCAGTTTGGGCCTAGGGACAGGGGCCGAGCAGTACTTC	CASSLGLGTGAEQYF
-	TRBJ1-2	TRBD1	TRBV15	TGTGCCACCAGCTACGACAGGGGCGGTGGCTACACCTTC	CATSYDRGGGYTF
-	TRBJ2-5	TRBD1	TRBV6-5	TGTGCCAGCAGTTGGGGGACAGGGGACCAAGAGACCCAGTACTTC	CASSWGTGDQETQYF
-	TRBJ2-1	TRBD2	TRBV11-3	TGTGCCAGCAGCTTAGAAGGGGGGACTAGCGGGAGCTCCTACAATGAGCAGTTCTTC	CASSLEGGTSGSSYNEQFF
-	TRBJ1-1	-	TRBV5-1	TGCGCCAGCAGCTTGGCAGACTCAACCTACACTGAAGCTTTCTTT	CASSLADSTYTEAFF
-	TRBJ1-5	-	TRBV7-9	TGTGCCAGCAGCTTAGCGACGGGAAATCAGCCCCAGCATTTT	CASSLATGNQPQHF
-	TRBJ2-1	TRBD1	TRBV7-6	TGTGCCAGCAGCTCACGGGACAGGGGGTCCAATGAGCAGTTCTTC	CASSSRDRGSNEQFF
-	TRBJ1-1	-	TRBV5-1	TGCGCCAGCGAGCGGGGAGACGCCAACACTGAAGCTTTCTTT	CASERGDANTEAFF
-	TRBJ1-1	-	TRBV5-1	TGCGCCAGCAGCTTGGGAGTGAACACTGAAGCTTTCTTT	CASSLGVNTEAFF
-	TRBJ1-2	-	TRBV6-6	TGTGCCAGCAGTTACCCAGCGGGCTACACCTTC	CASSYPAGYTF
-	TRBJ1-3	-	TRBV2	TGTGCCAGCAGTGAATCCCCGGGGGTGAGACGAGGAAACACCATATATTTT	CASSESPGVRRGNTIYF
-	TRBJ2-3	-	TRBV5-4	TGTGCCAGCAGCCCTTCTCGACAGCTGACAGATACGCAGTATTTT	CASSPSRQLTDTQYF
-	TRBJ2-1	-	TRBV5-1	TGCGCCAGCAGCCAGGGACAATCGGTCAATGAGCAGTTCTTC	CASSQGQSVNEQFF
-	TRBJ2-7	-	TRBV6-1	TGTGCCAGCAGTGAGAACAGAAACGAGCAGTACTTC	CASSENRNEQYF
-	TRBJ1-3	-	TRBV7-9	TGTGCCAGCAGGGAGGACGTGAGCTCTGGAAACACCATATATTTT	CASREDVSSGNTIYF
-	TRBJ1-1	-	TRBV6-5	TGTGCCAGCAGTCTGAGACAGGCTTCTAAAGAAAGGGCTTTCTTT	CASSLRQASKERAFF
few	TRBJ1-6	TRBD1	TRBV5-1	TGCGCCAGCAGCCCAGGGACAGCCGATAATTCACCCCTCCACTTT	CASSPGTADNSPLHF
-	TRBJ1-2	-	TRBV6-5	TGTGCCAGCAGTTCCGCAGTCAACTATGGCTACACCTTC	CASSSAVNYGYTF